This T cell receptor (beta chain) was found in a study of T cells after yellow fever vaccination. Study-wide background: Any fraction with a low cell number was prepared using SMART-Seq v4 Ultra Low Input.

The table lists this clonotype with a few counts. In making TCR cDNA, 5'RACE template switching added a universal primer site and UMIs to it. TCRdb recomputed calls from the 5' RACE reads with MiXCR, one row per CDR3 protein. Of 450,000 to 550,000 distinct CDR3 sequences listed, about a fifth were seen once; the top ten hold 13% to 15%. The V gene end was trimmed by 4 bases and the J gene end by 0 bases; junction bases not matched to a gene: 13. The CDR3 spans 18 residues. The germline gives CDR1 SGHAT, CDR2 FQDESV (reference sequence). This sequence was found in a man under 40 who received the YFV17D yellow fever vaccine. The rearrangement joins TRBV11-1 to TRBJ2-7, with TRBD2 matching over 9 bases. Source: PBMCs, taken 15 days after the yellow fever booster vaccination. CDR3 in DNA: TGTGCCAGCAGCTCCCGAGGAGCGGGAGGTCTGAGCTCCTACGAGCAGTACTTC. Residues: CASSSRGAGGLSSYEQYF.